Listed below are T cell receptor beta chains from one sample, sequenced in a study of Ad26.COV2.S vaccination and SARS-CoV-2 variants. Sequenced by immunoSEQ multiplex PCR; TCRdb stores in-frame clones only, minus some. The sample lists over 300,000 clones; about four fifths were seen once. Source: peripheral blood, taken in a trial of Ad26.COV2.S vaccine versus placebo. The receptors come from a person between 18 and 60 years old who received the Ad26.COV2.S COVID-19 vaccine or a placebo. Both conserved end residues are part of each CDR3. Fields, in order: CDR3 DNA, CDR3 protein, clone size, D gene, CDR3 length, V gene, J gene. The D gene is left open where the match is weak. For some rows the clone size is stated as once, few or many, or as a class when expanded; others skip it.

cdr3_nt: TGTGCCAGCAGCTACGTAGGGCTGGAGACCCAGTACTTC
cdr3_aa: CASSYVGLETQYF
clone_size: NA
d_call: NA
cdr3_length: 13
v_call: TRBV7-9
j_call: TRBJ2-5

cdr3_nt: TGTGCTACTATCACAGATACGCAGTATTTT
cdr3_aa: CATITDTQYF
clone_size: NA
d_call: NA
cdr3_length: 10
v_call: TRBV19
j_call: TRBJ2-3

cdr3_nt: TGTGCCAGCAGCGTGGGACAGGCGAGATACGAGCAGTACTTC
cdr3_aa: CASSVGQARYEQYF
clone_size: NA
d_call: TRBD1
cdr3_length: 14
v_call: TRBV9
j_call: TRBJ2-7

cdr3_nt: TGTGCCAGTAGTATCGGTCCAGGGTCTTATCAGCCCCAGCATTTT
cdr3_aa: CASSIGPGSYQPQHF
clone_size: NA
d_call: NA
cdr3_length: 15
v_call: TRBV19
j_call: TRBJ1-5

cdr3_nt: TGCGCCAGCAGTTGGACTAGCGGGAGCCCGAACACCGGGGAGCTGTTTTTT
cdr3_aa: CASSWTSGSPNTGELFF
clone_size: NA
d_call: TRBD2
cdr3_length: 17
v_call: TRBV5-1
j_call: TRBJ2-2

cdr3_nt: TGTGCCAGCAGCAGGCGACAGGGGATGATCTATGGCTACACCTTC
cdr3_aa: CASSRRQGMIYGYTF
clone_size: once
d_call: TRBD1
cdr3_length: 15
v_call: TRBV3-1/TRBV3-2
j_call: TRBJ1-2

cdr3_nt: TGTGCCAGCAGCCTCAGGGGAAACACCATATATTTT
cdr3_aa: CASSLRGNTIYF
clone_size: NA
d_call: NA
cdr3_length: 12
v_call: TRBV9
j_call: TRBJ1-3

cdr3_nt: TGCGCCAGCAGCCAAGGCGTGGCAGGTTACCCCGAGCAGTTCTTC
cdr3_aa: CASSQGVAGYPEQFF
clone_size: NA
d_call: NA
cdr3_length: 15
v_call: TRBV4-3
j_call: TRBJ2-1

cdr3_nt: TGTGCCAGCAGACATCAGGGGCGGGTGAACACTGAAGCTTTCTTT
cdr3_aa: CASRHQGRVNTEAFF
clone_size: NA
d_call: NA
cdr3_length: 15
v_call: TRBV7-9
j_call: TRBJ1-1

cdr3_nt: TGTGCCTGGAGTGTACGGGGCCCCGGGGCTTTCTTT
cdr3_aa: CAWSVRGPGAFF
clone_size: NA
d_call: NA
cdr3_length: 12
v_call: TRBV30
j_call: TRBJ1-1

cdr3_nt: TGTGCCAGCAGTGAAGTAAGTCGGGACAACTATGGCTACACCTTC
cdr3_aa: CASSEVSRDNYGYTF
clone_size: once
d_call: NA
cdr3_length: 15
v_call: TRBV2
j_call: TRBJ1-2

cdr3_nt: TGTGCCAGCAGCTACAACTCTGGAAACACCATATATTTT
cdr3_aa: CASSYNSGNTIYF
clone_size: NA
d_call: NA
cdr3_length: 13
v_call: TRBV7-2
j_call: TRBJ1-3

cdr3_nt: TGTGCCAGCAGTTACAGCGGCGTTGGGGGCTACGAGCAGTACTTC
cdr3_aa: CASSYSGVGGYEQYF
clone_size: NA
d_call: NA
cdr3_length: 15
v_call: TRBV6-2/TRBV6-3
j_call: TRBJ2-7

cdr3_nt: TGTGCCAGCTCACCACCACCTAAGAACAGCATGAACACTGAAGCTTTCTTT
cdr3_aa: CASSPPPKNSMNTEAFF
clone_size: NA
d_call: NA
cdr3_length: 17
v_call: TRBV18
j_call: TRBJ1-1

cdr3_nt: TGTGCCACCGGGGACAGGGTATCTGGAAACACCATATATTTT
cdr3_aa: CATGDRVSGNTIYF
clone_size: NA
d_call: TRBD1
cdr3_length: 14
v_call: TRBV15
j_call: TRBJ1-3